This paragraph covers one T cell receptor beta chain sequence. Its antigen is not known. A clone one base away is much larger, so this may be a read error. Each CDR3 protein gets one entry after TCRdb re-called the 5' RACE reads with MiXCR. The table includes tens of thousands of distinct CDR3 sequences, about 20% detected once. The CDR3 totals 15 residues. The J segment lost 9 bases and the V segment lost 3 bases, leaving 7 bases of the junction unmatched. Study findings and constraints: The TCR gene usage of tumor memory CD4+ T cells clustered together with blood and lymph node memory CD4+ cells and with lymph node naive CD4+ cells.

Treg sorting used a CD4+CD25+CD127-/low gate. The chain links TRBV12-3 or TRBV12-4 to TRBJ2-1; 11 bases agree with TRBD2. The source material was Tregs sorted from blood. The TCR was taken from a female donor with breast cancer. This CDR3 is CASSFSSGRTAEQFF. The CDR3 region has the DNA TGTGCCAGCAGTTTTTCTAGCGGGAGGACCGCTGAGCAGTTCTTC.